One sample yielded the 13 T cell receptor beta chains listed below, sequenced in a study of cytomegalovirus exposure and HLA in healthy donors. Here immunoSEQ multiplex PCR was the method, and the copy in TCRdb shows in-frame clones only, minus some. The table has fewer than 200,000 clones, 70% to 90% seen once. The sample consisted of PBMCs. The receptors were gathered from a woman between 18 and 29 years old in good health and CMV-seronegative.

The gene calls are TRBV2 and TRBJ2-1; 8 bases are a match to TRBD2. Germline V gene sequence: CDR1 SNHLY, CDR2 FYNNEI. Losses at the gene ends were 9 bases for V and 4 bases for J; bases not matched to a gene: 8. The CDR3 is 14 residues long. This CDR3 reads CASAGTRSYNEQFF. The CDR3 coding sequence is TGTGCCAGTGCCGGGACTAGATCATACAATGAGCAGTTCTTC.

A single count supports this clone. The V gene is TRBV5-1, the J gene TRBJ1-5; no clear D gene. The V gene's germline CDR1 is SGHRS and CDR2 YFSETQ. V was clipped by 1 base and J by 0 bases, with 8 bases between them. The CDR3 runs to 15 residues. The CDR3 loop is CASSLTGDSNQPQHF. The CDR3 DNA reads TGCGCCAGCAGCTTGACCGGAGATAGCAATCAGCCCCAGCATTTT. Looking up the rest from reference TRBV5-1 and TRBJ1-5 gives the full variable domain: KAGVTQTPRYLIKTRGQQVTLSCSPISGHRSVSWYQQTPGQGLQFLFEYFSETQRNKGNFPGRFSGRQFSNSRSEMNVSTLELGDSALYLCASSLTGDSNQPQHFGDGTRLSIL.

This chain connects TRBV15 to TRBJ2-1; 7 bases map to TRBD1. CDR1 and CDR2 from the germline V gene are LNHNV and YYDKDF (reference sequence). Losses at the gene ends were 8 bases for V and 1 base for J; bases not matched to a gene: 8. The CDR3 covers 15 residues. The CDR3 nucleotides are TGTGCCACCTCGTTCACAGGGGAATCCTACAATGAGCAGTTCTTC. Translated: CATSFTGESYNEQFF.

Turning to this clone: At the DNA level, this CDR3 is encoded by other sequences in the same sample as well. This chain connects TRBV18 to TRBJ1-2; the D is unclear. The CDR3 is made up of 13 amino acids. Germline V lookup: CDR1 KGHSH, CDR2 LQKENI. The V gene lost 0 bases and the J gene lost 2 bases, with 4 bases spanning the gap. CDR3 DNA: TGTGCCAGCTCACCACCCGTAAACTATGGCTACACCTTC. It translates to CASSPPVNYGYTF.

The table lists this clone with a few counts. The chain has TRBV4-1 and TRBJ2-7; 10 nucleotides match TRBD2. The germline V gene has CDR1 MGHRA and CDR2 YSYEKL. The CDR3 extends over 15 amino acids. V lost 3 bases and J lost 2; bases outside the gene matches: 4. The CDR3 loop is CASSQSTSGAYEQYF. Written as DNA, the CDR3 is TGCGCCAGCAGCCAGAGCACTAGCGGGGCCTACGAGCAGTACTTC.

This chain connects TRBV6-1 to TRBJ1-5; 7 nucleotides align to TRBD1. V lost 8 bases to trimming and J lost 0 bases; unmatched junction nucleotides: 4. CDR3 length: 14 amino acids. Germline values: CDR1 MNHNS, CDR2 SASEGT. The DNA of the CDR3 is TGTGCCAGCGGTACAGGGGCTAGCAATCAGCCCCAGCATTTT. The encoded protein is CASGTGASNQPQHF.

This clone is a singleton in its sample. This chain uses TRBV7-8 with TRBJ2-5, with D perhaps matching TRBD2 (5 bases). Trimming cost V 6 bases and J 4 bases, with 15 bases left between them. Germline CDR1 reads SGHVS; CDR2 reads FQNEAQ. This CDR3 has 14 residues. CDR3 sequence: CASSLDSNLETQYF. The CDR3 DNA reads TGTGCCAGCAGTTTGGACTCCAATCTAGAGACCCAGTACTTC.

This chain links TRBV6-5 with TRBJ2-7; TRBD1 aligns across 8 bases. This CDR3 has 16 amino acids. V trimming: 0 bases; J trimming: 7 bases; junction bases outside the gene matches: 11. CDR1 is MNHEY, CDR2 SVGAGI, per germline. The CDR3 protein is CASSYSGSGQAKEQYF. CDR3 nucleotide sequence: TGTGCCAGCAGTTACTCGGGTTCGGGACAGGCTAAAGAGCAGTACTTC.

This rearrangement joins TRBV7-9 to TRBJ2-7; 11 bases are shared with TRBD2. V lost 3 bases to trimming and J lost 2 bases; unmatched junction nucleotides: 3. CDR3 size: 15 residues. Looked up from germline, CDR1 is SEHNR and CDR2 is FQNEAQ (reference sequence). CDR3 DNA sequence: TGTGCCAGCAGCTTCGGACTAGCGGGCCCCTACGAGCAGTACTTC. This gives the protein CASSFGLAGPYEQYF.

The rearrangement links TRBV5-1 to TRBJ2-1; 10 nucleotides align to TRBD2. The CDR3 spans 15 residues. Per the germline V gene, CDR1 is SGHRS and CDR2 is YFSETQ. V lost 1 base and J lost 9; bases outside the gene matches: 7. The CDR3 sequence is CASSLRPPSGGEQFF. DNA for the CDR3: TGCGCCAGCAGCTTGCGGCCTCCTAGCGGGGGTGAGCAGTTCTTC.

The chain carries TRBV10-3 and TRBJ2-7; 8 bases are a match to TRBD2. This CDR3 contains 16 residues. Trimming took 6 bases from V and 0 from J; bases not matched to a gene: 10. Germline V lookup: CDR1 ENHRY, CDR2 SYGVKD. The chain's CDR3 is CAISASLGRASYEQYF. The CDR3 DNA reads as TGTGCCATCAGCGCTTCCCTCGGGAGGGCCTCCTACGAGCAGTACTTC.

This chain joins TRBV6-6 and TRBJ1-2; 7 nucleotides line up with TRBD1. With V trimmed by 7 bases and J by 4 bases, 15 bases remained unmatched. The CDR3 runs 16 residues. The germline gives CDR1 MNHNY, CDR2 SVGAGI (reference sequence). CDR3: CASIVSGTAGFYGYTF. In nucleotides, the CDR3 is TGTGCCAGCATTGTATCCGGGACAGCCGGATTCTATGGCTACACCTTC.

The chain employs TRBV12-5 and TRBJ2-7; TRBD1 is a possible D gene (6 bases). CDR1 and CDR2 from the germline V gene are LGHNT and FRNRAP. The CDR3 sequence is 15 residues long. Trimming removed 0 bases from V and 2 bases from J, with 11 bases in between. The CDR3 region has the DNA TGTGCTAGTGGTTTGGTAAGACAGGCCACCTACGAGCAGTACTTC. Translation: CASGLVRQATYEQYF.